This T cell receptor (beta chain) is from a study of blood T cell repertoires in COVID-19. At the level of the study: The cDNA or gDNA used as material had been derived from T cells, B-cell-depleted T cells, or PBMCs.

Germline V gene data show CDR1 as PRHDT and CDR2 as FYEKMQ (reference sequence). This CDR3 has 16 amino acids. The V gene lost 5 bases and the J gene lost 7 bases, with 18 bases spanning the gap. Per the original data handling: Scientists estimated how many nucleated cells there were by amplifying reference gene primers. Profiling relied on immunoSEQ multiplex PCR, and the TCRdb table lists in-frame clones only, not all of them. That table supplies the V and J calls and clone size; D and trimming were determined from the DNA. This table has about 120,000 clones, about 87% appearing once. The chain has TRBV13 and TRBJ1-6; D gene unclear. The sequenced sample was peripheral blood. This TCR came from a man aged 50 to 59 with acute or convalescent COVID-19. The CDR3 sequence: CASSPQGLTKNSPLHF. The CDR3 DNA follows: TGTGCCAGCAGCCCCCAAGGCCTGACAAAAAATTCACCCCTCCACTTT.